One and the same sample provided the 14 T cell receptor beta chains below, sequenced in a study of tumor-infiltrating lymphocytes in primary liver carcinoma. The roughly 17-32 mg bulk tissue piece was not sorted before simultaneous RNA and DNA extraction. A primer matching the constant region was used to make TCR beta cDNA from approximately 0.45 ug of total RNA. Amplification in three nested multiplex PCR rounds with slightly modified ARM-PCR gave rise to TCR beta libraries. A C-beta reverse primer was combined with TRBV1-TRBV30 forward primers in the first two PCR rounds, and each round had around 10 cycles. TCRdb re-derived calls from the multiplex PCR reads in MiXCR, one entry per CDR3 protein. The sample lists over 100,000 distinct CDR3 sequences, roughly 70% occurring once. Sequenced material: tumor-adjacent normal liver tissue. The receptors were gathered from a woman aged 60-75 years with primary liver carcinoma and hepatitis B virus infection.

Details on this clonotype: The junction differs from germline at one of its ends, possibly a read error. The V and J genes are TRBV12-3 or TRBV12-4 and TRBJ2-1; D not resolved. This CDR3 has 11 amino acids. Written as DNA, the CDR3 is TGTGCCAGCAGTCTAACTGGGAAGCAGCTCTTC. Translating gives CASSLTGKQLF.

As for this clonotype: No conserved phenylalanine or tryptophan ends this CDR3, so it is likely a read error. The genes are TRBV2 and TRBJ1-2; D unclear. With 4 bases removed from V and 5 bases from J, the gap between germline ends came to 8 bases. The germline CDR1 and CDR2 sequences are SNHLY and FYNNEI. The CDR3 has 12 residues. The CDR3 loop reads CASSGAGYGYTL. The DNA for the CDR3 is TGTGCCAGCAGTGGGGCCGGTTATGGCTACACCCTC.

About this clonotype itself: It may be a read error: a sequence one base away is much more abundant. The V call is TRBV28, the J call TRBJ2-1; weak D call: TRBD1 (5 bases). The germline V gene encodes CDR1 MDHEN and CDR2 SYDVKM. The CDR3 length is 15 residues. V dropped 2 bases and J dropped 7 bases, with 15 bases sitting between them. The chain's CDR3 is CASSLRGMAGNEQFF. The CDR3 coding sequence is TGTGCCAGCAGTTTAAGGGGAATGGCAGGGAATGAGCAGTTCTTC.

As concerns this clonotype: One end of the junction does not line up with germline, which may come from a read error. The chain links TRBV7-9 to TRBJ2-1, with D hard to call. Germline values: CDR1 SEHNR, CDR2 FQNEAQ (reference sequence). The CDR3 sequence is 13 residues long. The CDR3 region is CVSRWSGYNEQFF. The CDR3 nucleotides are TGTGTCAGCAGATGGAGTGGCTACAATGAGCAGTTCTTC.

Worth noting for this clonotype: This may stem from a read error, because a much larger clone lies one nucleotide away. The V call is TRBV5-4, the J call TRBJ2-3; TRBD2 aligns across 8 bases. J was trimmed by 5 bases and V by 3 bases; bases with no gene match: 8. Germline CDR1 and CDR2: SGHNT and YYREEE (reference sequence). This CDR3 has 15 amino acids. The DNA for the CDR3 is TGTGCCAGCAGCTGGACTAGCAGGAGAGGAGATACGCAGTATTTT. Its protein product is CASSWTSRRGDTQYF.

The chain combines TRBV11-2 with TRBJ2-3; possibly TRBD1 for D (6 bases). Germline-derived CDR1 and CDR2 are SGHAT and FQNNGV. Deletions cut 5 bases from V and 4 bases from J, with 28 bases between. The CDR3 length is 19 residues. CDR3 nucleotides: TGTGCCAGCAGCGTCAGGGACACAGCCAAGATAGTAATACCAGATACGCAGTATTTT. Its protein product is CASSVRDTAKIVIPDTQYF.

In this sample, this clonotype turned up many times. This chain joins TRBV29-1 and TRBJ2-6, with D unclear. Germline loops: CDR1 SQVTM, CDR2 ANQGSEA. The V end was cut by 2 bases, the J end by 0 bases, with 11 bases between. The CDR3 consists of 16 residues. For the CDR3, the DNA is TGCAGCGTTGAATGGCAGACCAGCTCTGGGGCCAACGTCCTGACTTTC. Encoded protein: CSVEWQTSSGANVLTF.

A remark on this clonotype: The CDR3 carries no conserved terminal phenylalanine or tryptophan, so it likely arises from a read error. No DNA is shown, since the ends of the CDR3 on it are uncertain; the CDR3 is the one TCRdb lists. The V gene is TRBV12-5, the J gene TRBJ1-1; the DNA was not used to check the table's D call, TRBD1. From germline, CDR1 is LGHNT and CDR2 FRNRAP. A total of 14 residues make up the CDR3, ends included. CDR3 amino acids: CASGSGNMNTEALI.

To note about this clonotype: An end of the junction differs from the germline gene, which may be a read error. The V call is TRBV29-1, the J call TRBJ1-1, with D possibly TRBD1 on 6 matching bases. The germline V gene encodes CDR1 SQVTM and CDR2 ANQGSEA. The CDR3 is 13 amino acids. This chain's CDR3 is CRARTETNTEGFF. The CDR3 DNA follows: TGCCGCGCCAGGACAGAAACGAACACTGAAGGTTTCTTT.

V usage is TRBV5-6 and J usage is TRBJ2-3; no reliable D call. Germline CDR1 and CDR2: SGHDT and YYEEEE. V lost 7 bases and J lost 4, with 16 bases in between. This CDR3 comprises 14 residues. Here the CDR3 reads CASCLIGVADTQYF. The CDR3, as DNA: TGTGCCAGCTGTTTGATCGGCGTAGCAGATACGCAGTATTTT.

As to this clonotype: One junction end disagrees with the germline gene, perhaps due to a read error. The CDR3 nucleotides are TGCGTCAGCAGCTTGGCCGTTGACAAGGGTACAGATACGCAGTATTTT. Translating gives CVSSLAVDKGTDTQYF. The chain joins TRBV5-1 to TRBJ2-3; D remains unclear. This CDR3 has 16 amino acids. Germline V gene lookup returns CDR1 SGHRS and CDR2 YFSETQ.

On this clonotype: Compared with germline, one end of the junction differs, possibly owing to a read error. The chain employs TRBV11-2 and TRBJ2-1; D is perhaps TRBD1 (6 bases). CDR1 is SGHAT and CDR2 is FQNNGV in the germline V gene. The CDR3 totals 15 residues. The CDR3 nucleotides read TGTGCCAACAGCCCCCGGGGACAACGATCCTACGAGCAATTCTTC. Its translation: CANSPRGQRSYEQFF.

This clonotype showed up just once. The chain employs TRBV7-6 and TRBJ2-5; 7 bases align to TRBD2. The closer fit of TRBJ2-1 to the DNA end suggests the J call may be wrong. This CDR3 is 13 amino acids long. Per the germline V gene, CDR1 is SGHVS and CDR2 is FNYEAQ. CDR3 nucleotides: TGTGCCAGCAGCTTCTGGGGGGGGTATGAGCAGTTCTTC. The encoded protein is CASSFWGGYEQFF.

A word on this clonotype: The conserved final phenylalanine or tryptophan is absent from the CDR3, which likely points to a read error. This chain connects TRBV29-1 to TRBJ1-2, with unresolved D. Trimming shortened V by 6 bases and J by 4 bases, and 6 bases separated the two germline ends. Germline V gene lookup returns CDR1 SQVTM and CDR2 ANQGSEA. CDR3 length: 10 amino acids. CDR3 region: CSVELYGYTI. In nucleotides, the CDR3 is TGCAGCGTCGAGCTCTATGGCTACACCATC.